A selection of T cell receptor beta chains follows, all from one sample in a study of blood T cell repertoires in COVID-19. Profiled with immunoSEQ multiplex PCR; TCRdb holds only in-frame clones, not every one. In the table there are about 120,000 clones, 80% to 90% of which are singletons. Material: peripheral blood. The receptors originated from a human donor in a cohort sampled during active COVID-19. Each CDR3 is given without its conserved first and last residue. The D gene is left open where the match is weak. Size tells how often a clone was seen (once, few, many) or the class of an expanded clone, and some rows leave it out.

D	J	V	size	CDR3
NA	TRBJ1-3	TRBV7-9	NA	ASSLAQTGSGNTIY
NA	TRBJ2-7	TRBV28	NA	ASSLSFVSYEQY
TRBD2	TRBJ2-7	TRBV7-9	NA	ASSLDPLAGGPLSYEQY
TRBD1	TRBJ2-5	TRBV7-8	few	ASSLVRGLETQY
TRBD1	TRBJ1-1	TRBV3-1/TRBV3-2	NA	ASSQGQGNSEAF
TRBD2	TRBJ2-2	TRBV27	NA	ASSLTSGVLGELF
NA	TRBJ1-4	TRBV9	NA	ASSPRGEEDEKLF
TRBD2	TRBJ2-4	TRBV11-2	NA	ASSLDGGLAELAKNIQY
NA	TRBJ1-1	TRBV4-1	NA	ASTWELTMNTEAF
TRBD2	TRBJ2-3	TRBV6-6	NA	ASSRAPSGGTDTQY
NA	TRBJ1-2	TRBV18	NA	ASSPSDRSGYT
NA	TRBJ2-7	TRBV6-5	NA	ASSYSTLAYEQY
NA	TRBJ2-3	TRBV28	NA	ASSLGLSVDTQY
TRBD2	TRBJ2-1	TRBV18	few	ASSTSGGPSYNEQF
TRBD1	TRBJ2-1	TRBV7-2	NA	ASSPGQGEWNEQF
NA	TRBJ2-7	TRBV7-2	NA	ASSLARDGPYEQY
TRBD1	TRBJ1-1	TRBV29-1	few	SANQGGNTEAF
NA	TRBJ1-1	TRBV10-2	NA	ASRGAENTEAF
NA	TRBJ1-5	TRBV7-2	NA	ASSPWGDSNQPQH
NA	TRBJ2-7	TRBV6-5	once	ASSLKIYEQY
NA	TRBJ1-1	TRBV11-2	NA	ASSSRAGGGTEAF
NA	TRBJ2-3	TRBV2	NA	ASIWTATDTQY
TRBD1	TRBJ1-2	TRBV5-1	few	ASSLGQGGGYT
NA	TRBJ2-2	TRBV24-1	many	ATSDLGQGPNTGELF
TRBD1	TRBJ1-1	TRBV11-2	NA	ASSWGQGNTEAF
NA	TRBJ1-1	TRBV7-9	NA	ASIPPSGGLNTEAF
TRBD1	TRBJ2-2	TRBV9	NA	ASSATGGNTGELF
TRBD2	TRBJ2-1	TRBV7-8	once	ASSPSSGGYNEQF
NA	TRBJ1-1	TRBV29-1	NA	SAQREVQEAF
TRBD1	TRBJ1-5	TRBV28	NA	ASSPTGGRQPQH
NA	TRBJ2-5	TRBV11-2	NA	ASSRSREETQY
NA	TRBJ2-7	TRBV5-1	NA	ASSLAVSYEQY
NA	TRBJ2-5	TRBV4-1	few	ASSQGSVWETQY
NA	TRBJ2-3	TRBV6-6	few	ATILKDTQY
NA	TRBJ1-2	TRBV7-8	NA	ASSRPGGSYGYT
NA	TRBJ1-2	TRBV6-5	NA	ASRRTETNYGYT
TRBD2	TRBJ2-7	TRBV7-2	once	ASSDGLAGTYEQY
NA	TRBJ2-7	TRBV5-6	NA	ASSLARDTSSYEQY
TRBD1	TRBJ1-1	TRBV18	NA	ASSPRGGETEAF
TRBD1	TRBJ2-3	TRBV5-1	few	ASSLAVPTGSTDTQY
NA	TRBJ1-2	TRBV6-5	few	ASRTTTGSAGYT
TRBD2	TRBJ2-2	TRBV3-1/TRBV3-2	NA	ASRGTSGGPTGELF
NA	TRBJ1-5	TRBV6-5	NA	ASSYDSQRNQPQH
NA	TRBJ2-5	TRBV15	NA	ATSRGPGVEETQY
TRBD1	TRBJ1-1	TRBV7-2	NA	ASSPGTGMNTEAF
TRBD2	TRBJ2-2	TRBV7-6	NA	ASSLASGGARTGELF